This T cell receptor beta chain was captured in a study of CD8 T cells in ankylosing spondylitis. After removal of 5 bases from V and 9 bases from J, the junction contained 15 bases not matched to a gene. Germline loops: CDR1 DFQATT, CDR2 SNEGSKA (reference sequence). The length of the CDR3 is 16 residues. Study-wide points: What seemed typical of ankylosing spondylitis blood was a TCR beta motif built from fewer than ten highly homologous variants. Researchers report that disease-linked clones proved CD8+ and relatively rare in peripheral blood. Significantly higher representation of disease-linked clones was reported for matched ankylosing spondylitis synovial fluid.

The sample holds many counts of this clonotype. Its antigen is undetermined. A quantitative 5'-RACE method, one with molecular barcodes, was used to make TCR beta libraries. TCRdb re-called the 5' RACE reads through MiXCR, storing one row per CDR3 protein. Of around 150,000 distinct CDR3 sequences listed, approximately 20% were seen once; the top ten hold about 7.8%. The J gene is TRBJ2-1, the V gene TRBV20-1; 11 positions agree with TRBD2. The TCR was taken from a male donor with ankylosing spondylitis or in good health (not recorded which). The sample taken for sequencing was blood, either unsorted or a sorted T cell fraction (not recorded which). The CDR3 DNA reads as TGCAGTGCTCGAAACTCTATAGGGACTAGCGGACTTGAGCAGTTCTTC. Translated, it gives CSARNSIGTSGLEQFF.